Listed here are 6 T cell receptor beta chains from one sample, sequenced in a study of T cell responses to AZD1222 COVID-19 vaccine. This table comes from immunoSEQ multiplex PCR, and its TCRdb copy is limited to in-frame clones, with some not included. Of over 55,000 clones listed, about four fifths are singletons. Here the sequenced sample was peripheral blood, taken 28 days after the second AZD1222 dose. The receptors stem from an adult who received the AZD1222 COVID-19 vaccine.

CDR3 in DNA: TGTGCCAGCTTGGAAGGGCGTAATTCACCCCTCCACTTT. Its protein is CASLEGRNSPLHF. The V and J genes are TRBV18 and TRBJ1-6; no definite D call. Trimming cost V 7 bases and J 6 bases, with 10 bases left between them. This CDR3 comprises 13 residues. The germline gives CDR1 KGHSH, CDR2 LQKENI.

This chain links TRBV3-1 (or the pseudogene TRBV3-2) with TRBJ2-7; tentative D call: TRBD1 (6 bases). Germline CDR1 is LGHDT and CDR2 is YNNKEL (reference sequence). V was cut by 2 bases and J by 1 base, with 9 bases left in between. There are 14 residues in the CDR3. CDR3 protein: CASSQITGSYEQYF. The DNA for the CDR3 is TGTGCCAGCAGCCAAATAACAGGGTCCTACGAGCAGTACTTC.

The table lists this clone with a few counts. V usage is TRBV7-8 and J usage is TRBJ2-7; TRBD2 might be the D (6 bases). The V end lost 2 bases, the J end lost 0 bases, and 14 bases lay between the germline ends. The CDR3 is made up of 16 amino acids. Germline V lookup: CDR1 SGHVS, CDR2 FQNEAQ. The CDR3 reads CASSLSLTGSSYEQYF. The DNA of the CDR3 is TGTGCCAGCAGCTTATCCCTTACCGGGAGCTCCTACGAGCAGTACTTC.

In this sample, this clone turned up once. This chain links TRBV28 with TRBJ2-7; TRBD1 aligns across 8 bases. From germline, CDR1 is MDHEN and CDR2 SYDVKM. The ends lost 4 bases at V and 2 bases at J; junction bases unmatched: 1. The CDR3 runs 13 residues. The CDR3 reads CASSSGGPYEQYF. The DNA for the CDR3 is TGTGCCAGCAGTTCAGGGGGCCCCTACGAGCAGTACTTC.

The chain is built from TRBV5-8 and TRBJ1-5, with a weak D call TRBD1 (5 bases). The CDR3 consists of 13 residues. Germline assignment: CDR1 SGHTS and CDR2 YDEGEE. The V and J ends lost 4 bases and 4 bases respectively, with 9 bases between them. CDR3 in amino acids: CASSTGLNQPQHF. The CDR3 coding sequence is TGTGCCAGCAGCACGGGACTAAATCAGCCCCAGCATTTT.

The chain recombines TRBV28 with TRBJ2-3; 8 bases fit TRBD2. CDR1 MDHEN and CDR2 SYDVKM come from the germline V gene. The CDR3 is 15 amino acids. The V gene end was trimmed by 8 bases and the J gene end by 1 base; junction bases not matched to a gene: 8. The CDR3 reads CASGPPGGRTDTQYF. The DNA for the CDR3 is TGTGCCAGCGGGCCCCCGGGGGGGCGCACAGATACGCAGTATTTT.